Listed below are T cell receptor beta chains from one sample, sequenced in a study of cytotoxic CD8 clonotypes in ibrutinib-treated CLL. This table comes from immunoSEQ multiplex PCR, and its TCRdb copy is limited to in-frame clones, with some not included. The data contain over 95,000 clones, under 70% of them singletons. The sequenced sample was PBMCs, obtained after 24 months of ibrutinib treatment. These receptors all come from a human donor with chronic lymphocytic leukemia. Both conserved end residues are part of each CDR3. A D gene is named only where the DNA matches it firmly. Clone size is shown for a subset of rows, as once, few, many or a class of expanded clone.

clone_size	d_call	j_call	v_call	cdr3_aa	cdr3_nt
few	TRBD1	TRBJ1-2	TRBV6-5	CASRDRSYGYTF	TGTGCCAGCCGGGACAGGTCCTATGGCTACACCTTC
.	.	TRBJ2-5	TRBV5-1	CASSLGGVGPKQETQYF	TGCGCCAGCAGCTTGGGGGGCGTAGGACCGAAACAAGAGACCCAGTACTTC
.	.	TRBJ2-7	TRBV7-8	CASSLRSQSYEQYF	TGTGCCAGCAGCTTAAGGTCCCAGTCCTACGAGCAGTACTTC
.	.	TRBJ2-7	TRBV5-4	CASSPPNLPYPGSYEQYF	TGTGCCAGCAGCCCGCCGAACCTACCATATCCGGGATCCTACGAGCAGTACTTC
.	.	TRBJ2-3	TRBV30	CAWSPGLLSTDTQYF	TGTGCCTGGAGTCCCGGACTACTTAGCACAGATACGCAGTATTTT
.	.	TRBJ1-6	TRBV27	CASSPGQRSSYNSPLHF	TGTGCCAGCAGTCCCGGACAGCGAAGCTCCTATAATTCACCCCTCCACTTT
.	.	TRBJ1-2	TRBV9	CASSRGGGYGYTF	TGTGCCAGCAGCCGGGGGGGCGGCTATGGCTACACCTTC
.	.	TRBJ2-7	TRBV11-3	CASSTGTKGNEQYF	TGTGCCAGCAGCACCGGGACAAAAGGCAACGAGCAGTACTTC
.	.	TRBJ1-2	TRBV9	CASSVIAGGGYTF	TGTGCCAGCAGCGTAATCGCGGGCGGAGGCTACACCTTC
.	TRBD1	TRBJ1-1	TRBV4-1	CASSQTGQNTEAFF	TGCGCCAGCAGCCAGACAGGGCAGAACACTGAAGCTTTCTTT
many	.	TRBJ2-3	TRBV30	CAWSTRGDTQYF	TGTGCCTGGAGTACTCGGGGAGATACGCAGTATTTT
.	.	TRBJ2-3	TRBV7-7	CASSSQGIPTDTQYF	TGTGCTAGCAGCTCACAGGGAATCCCTACAGATACGCAGTATTTT
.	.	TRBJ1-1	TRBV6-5	CASSYSRNTEAFF	TGTGCCAGCAGTTACTCCAGGAACACTGAAGCTTTCTTT
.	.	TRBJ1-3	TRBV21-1	CASSKVILGDRGSGNTIYF	TGTGCCAGCAGCAAAGTGATTTTAGGGGACAGGGGCTCTGGAAACACCATATATTTT
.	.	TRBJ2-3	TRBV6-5	CASSSSGTGSAQYF	TGTGCCAGCAGTTCGTCGGGTACGGGGTCGGCGCAGTATTTT
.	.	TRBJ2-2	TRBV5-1	CASSLVDQGTPNTGELFF	TGCGCCAGCAGCTTGGTTGATCAGGGGACCCCGAACACCGGGGAGCTGTTTTTT
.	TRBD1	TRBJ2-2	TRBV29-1	CSVGTGSTGELFF	TGCAGCGTGGGGACAGGTAGTACCGGGGAGCTGTTTTTT
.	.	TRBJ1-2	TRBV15	CATNLKGPNYGYTF	TGTGCCACCAACCTAAAGGGCCCCAACTATGGCTACACCTTC
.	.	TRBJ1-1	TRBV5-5	CASISEVNTEAFF	TGTGCCAGCATCTCTGAAGTGAACACTGAAGCTTTCTTT
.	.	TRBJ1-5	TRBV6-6	CASITGYGNNQPQHF	TGTGCCAGCATTACAGGGTACGGGAACAATCAGCCCCAGCATTTT
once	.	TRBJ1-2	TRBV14	CASSSAGKAGYTF	TGTGCCAGCAGCTCAGCGGGGAAGGCTGGCTACACCTTC
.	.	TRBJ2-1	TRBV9	CASSQERDSSYNEQFF	TGTGCCAGCAGCCAAGAAAGGGACTCCTCCTACAATGAGCAGTTCTTC
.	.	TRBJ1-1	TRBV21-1	CASSKEGEEAEAFF	TGTGCCAGCAGCAAGGAAGGGGAGGAAGCTGAAGCTTTCTTT
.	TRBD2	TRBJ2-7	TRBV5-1	CASSLPGGYEQYF	TGCGCCAGCAGCTTGCCGGGGGGCTACGAGCAGTACTTC
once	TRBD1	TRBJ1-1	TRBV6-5	CASSYLTGGLSTEAFF	TGTGCCAGCAGTTACTTAACAGGGGGCTTGAGCACTGAAGCTTTCTTT
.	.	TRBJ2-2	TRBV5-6	CASSLGLMAGAGELFF	TGTGCCAGCAGCCTAGGCCTGATGGCCGGCGCCGGGGAGCTGTTTTTT
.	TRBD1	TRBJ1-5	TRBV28	CASKRSQDRAGNQPQHF	TGTGCCAGCAAAAGGTCCCAAGACAGGGCCGGCAATCAGCCCCAGCATTTT
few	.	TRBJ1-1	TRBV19	CASSTGDYNTEAFF	TGTGCCAGTAGTACAGGGGACTATAACACTGAAGCTTTCTTT
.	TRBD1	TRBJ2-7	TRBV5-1	CASSWTGLSSYEQYF	TGCGCCAGCAGCTGGACAGGCCTGAGCTCCTACGAGCAGTACTTC
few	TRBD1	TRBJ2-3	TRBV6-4	CASSGGTGRDTQYF	TGTGCCAGCAGTGGAGGGACAGGGAGAGATACGCAGTATTTT
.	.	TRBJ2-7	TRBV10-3	CAISERQLGEQYF	TGTGCCATCAGTGAGCGACAGTTGGGCGAGCAGTACTTC
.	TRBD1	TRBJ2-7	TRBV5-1	CASSLGRTGGYEQYF	TGCGCCAGCAGCTTGGGTAGGACAGGGGGCTACGAGCAGTACTTC
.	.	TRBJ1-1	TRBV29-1	CSVLKGANTEAFF	TGCAGCGTACTCAAAGGGGCGAACACTGAAGCTTTCTTT
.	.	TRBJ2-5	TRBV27	CASSGDQETQYF	TGTGCCAGCTCAGGGGACCAAGAGACCCAGTACTTC
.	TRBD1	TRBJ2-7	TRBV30	CAWQGTGTHEQYF	TGTGCCTGGCAAGGGACAGGGACCCACGAGCAGTACTTC
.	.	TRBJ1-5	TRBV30	CAWSVGRGGQPQHF	TGTGCCTGGAGTGTGGGCAGGGGAGGCCAGCCCCAGCATTTT
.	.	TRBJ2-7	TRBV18	CASSSTGEAPTLYEQYF	TGTGCCAGCTCGTCGACAGGAGAGGCCCCAACATTGTACGAGCAGTACTTC
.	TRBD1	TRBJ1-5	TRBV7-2	CASSLDRDNQPQHF	TGTGCCAGCAGCTTGGACAGGGACAATCAGCCCCAGCATTTT
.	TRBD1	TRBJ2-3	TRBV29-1	CSVEGTGTGGPTDTQYF	TGCAGCGTTGAAGGCACCGGGACAGGGGGACCCACAGATACGCAGTATTTT
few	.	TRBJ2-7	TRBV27	CASSFGRGRYEQYF	TGTGCCAGCAGTTTTGGCAGGGGAAGGTACGAGCAGTACTTC
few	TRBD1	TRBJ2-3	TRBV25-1	CASSEPDRGRGDTQYF	TGTGCCAGCAGTGAACCGGACAGGGGGCGAGGAGATACGCAGTATTTT